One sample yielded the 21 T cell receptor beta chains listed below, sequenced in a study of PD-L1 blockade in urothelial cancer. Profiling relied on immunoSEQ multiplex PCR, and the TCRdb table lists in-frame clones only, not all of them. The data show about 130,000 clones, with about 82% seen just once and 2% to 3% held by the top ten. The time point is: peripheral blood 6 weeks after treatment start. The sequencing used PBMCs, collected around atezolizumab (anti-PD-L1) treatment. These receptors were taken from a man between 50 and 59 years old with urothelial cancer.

CDR3 nucleotide sequence: TGTGCCAGCAGCGCCCAGGGTTGGGACTACGAGCAGTACTTC. This encodes CASSAQGWDYEQYF. The chain couples TRBV5-6 to TRBJ2-7, with D perhaps TRBD1 (5 bases). The CDR3 is 14 amino acids. Germline V lookup: CDR1 SGHDT, CDR2 YYEEEE. V gave up 4 bases and J gave up 3 bases, with 14 bases separating them. Full variable domain (missing parts from reference TRBV5-6 and TRBJ2-7): DAGVTQSPTHLIKTRGQQVTLRCSPKSGHDTVSWYQQALGQGPQFIFQYYEEEERQRGNFPDRFSGHQFPNYSSELNVNALLLGDSALYLCASSAQGWDYEQYFGPGTRLTVT.

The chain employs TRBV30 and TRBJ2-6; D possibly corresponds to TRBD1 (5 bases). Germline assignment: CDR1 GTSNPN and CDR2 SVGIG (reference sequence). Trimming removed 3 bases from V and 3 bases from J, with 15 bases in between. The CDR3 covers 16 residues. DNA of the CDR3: TGTGCCTGGAGAGCTCAGGGTCTTAGTGGGGCCAACGTCCTGACTTTC. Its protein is CAWRAQGLSGANVLTF.

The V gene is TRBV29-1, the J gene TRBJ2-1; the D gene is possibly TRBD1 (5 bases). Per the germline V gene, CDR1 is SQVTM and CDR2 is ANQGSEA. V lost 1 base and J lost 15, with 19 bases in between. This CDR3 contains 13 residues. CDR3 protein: CSVEAGAQGVTFF. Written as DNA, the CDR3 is TGCAGCGTTGAAGCTGGGGCCCAGGGCGTCACGTTCTTC.

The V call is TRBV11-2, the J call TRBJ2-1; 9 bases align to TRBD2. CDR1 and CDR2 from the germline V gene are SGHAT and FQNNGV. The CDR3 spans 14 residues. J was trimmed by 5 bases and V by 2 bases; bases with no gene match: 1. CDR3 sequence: CASSLRLADNEQFF. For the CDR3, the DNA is TGTGCCAGCAGCTTACGACTAGCGGACAATGAGCAGTTCTTC.

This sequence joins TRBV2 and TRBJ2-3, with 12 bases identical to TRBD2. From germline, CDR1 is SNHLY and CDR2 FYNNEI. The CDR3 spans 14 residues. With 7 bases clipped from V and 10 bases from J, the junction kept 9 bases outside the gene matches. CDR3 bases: TGTGCCAGCAATCGACTAGCGGGAGCAACCCCGCAGTATTTT. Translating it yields CASNRLAGATPQYF.

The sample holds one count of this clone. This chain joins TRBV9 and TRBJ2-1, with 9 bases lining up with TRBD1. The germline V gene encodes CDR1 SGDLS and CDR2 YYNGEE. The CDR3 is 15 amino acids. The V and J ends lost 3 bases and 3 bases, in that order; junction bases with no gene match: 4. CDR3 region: CASSGYRGHYNEQFF. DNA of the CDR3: TGTGCCAGCAGCGGGTACAGGGGGCACTACAATGAGCAGTTCTTC.

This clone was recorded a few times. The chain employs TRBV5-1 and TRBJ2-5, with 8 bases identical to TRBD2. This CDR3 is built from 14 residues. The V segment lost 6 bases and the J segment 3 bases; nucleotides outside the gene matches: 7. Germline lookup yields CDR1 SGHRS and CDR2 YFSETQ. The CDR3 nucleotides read TGCGCCAGCACCGTTCCGGGGGGGAAAGAGACCCAGTACTTC. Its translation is CASTVPGGKETQYF.

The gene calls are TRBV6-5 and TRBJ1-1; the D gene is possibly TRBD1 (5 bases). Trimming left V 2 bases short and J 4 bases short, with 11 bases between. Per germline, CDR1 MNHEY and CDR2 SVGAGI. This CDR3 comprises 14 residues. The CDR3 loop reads CASSYPGGGTEAFF. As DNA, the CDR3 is TGTGCCAGCAGTTACCCCGGGGGAGGCACTGAAGCTTTCTTT.

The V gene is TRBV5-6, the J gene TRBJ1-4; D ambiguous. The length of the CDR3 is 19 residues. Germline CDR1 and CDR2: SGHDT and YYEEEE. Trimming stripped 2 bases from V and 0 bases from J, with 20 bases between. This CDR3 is CASSFFFDRSEATNEKLFF. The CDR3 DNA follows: TGTGCCAGCAGCTTTTTTTTTGACCGATCCGAGGCAACTAATGAAAAACTGTTTTTT.

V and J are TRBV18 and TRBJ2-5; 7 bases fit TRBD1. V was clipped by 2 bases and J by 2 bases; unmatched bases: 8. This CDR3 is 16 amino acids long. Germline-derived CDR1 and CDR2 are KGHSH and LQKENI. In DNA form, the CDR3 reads TGTGCCAGCTCACCATTGACAGGGCCGGGGCAAGAGACCCAGTACTTC. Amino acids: CASSPLTGPGQETQYF.

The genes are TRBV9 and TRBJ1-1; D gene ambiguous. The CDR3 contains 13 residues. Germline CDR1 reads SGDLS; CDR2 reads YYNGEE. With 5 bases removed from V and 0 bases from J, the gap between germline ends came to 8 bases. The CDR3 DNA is TGTGCCAGCAGGGAGTATGTGAACACTGAAGCTTTCTTT. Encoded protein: CASREYVNTEAFF.

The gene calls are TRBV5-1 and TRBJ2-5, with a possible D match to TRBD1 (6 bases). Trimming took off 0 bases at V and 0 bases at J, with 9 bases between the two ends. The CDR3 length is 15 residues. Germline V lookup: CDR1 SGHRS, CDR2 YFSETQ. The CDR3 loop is CASSLVPGDQETQYF. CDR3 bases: TGCGCCAGCAGCTTGGTACCAGGGGACCAAGAGACCCAGTACTTC.

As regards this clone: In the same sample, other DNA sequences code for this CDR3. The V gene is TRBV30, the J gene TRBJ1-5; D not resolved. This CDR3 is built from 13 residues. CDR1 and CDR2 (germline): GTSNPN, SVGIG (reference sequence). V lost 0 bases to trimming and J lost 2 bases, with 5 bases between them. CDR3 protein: CAWSVGGNQPQHF. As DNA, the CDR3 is TGTGCCTGGAGTGTCGGGGGCAATCAGCCCCAGCATTTT.

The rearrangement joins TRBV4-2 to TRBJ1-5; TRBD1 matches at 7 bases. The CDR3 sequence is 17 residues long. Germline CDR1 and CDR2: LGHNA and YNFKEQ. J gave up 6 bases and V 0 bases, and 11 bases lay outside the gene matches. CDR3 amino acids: CASSQEYKTGSSQPQHF. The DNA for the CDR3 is TGTGCCAGCAGCCAAGAATATAAGACAGGGTCATCTCAGCCCCAGCATTTT.

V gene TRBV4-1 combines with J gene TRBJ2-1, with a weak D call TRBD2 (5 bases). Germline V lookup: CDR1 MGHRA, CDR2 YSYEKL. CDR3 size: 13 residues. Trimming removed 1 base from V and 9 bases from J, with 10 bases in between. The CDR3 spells CASSQVAGIEQFF. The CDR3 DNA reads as TGCGCCAGCAGCCAAGTGGCCGGGATTGAGCAGTTCTTC.

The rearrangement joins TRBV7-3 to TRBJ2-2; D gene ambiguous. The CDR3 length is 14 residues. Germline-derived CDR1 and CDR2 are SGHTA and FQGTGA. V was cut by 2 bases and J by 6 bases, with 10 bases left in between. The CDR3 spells CASSLVTFAGELFF. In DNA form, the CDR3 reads TGTGCCAGCAGCTTAGTTACTTTCGCCGGGGAGCTGTTTTTT.

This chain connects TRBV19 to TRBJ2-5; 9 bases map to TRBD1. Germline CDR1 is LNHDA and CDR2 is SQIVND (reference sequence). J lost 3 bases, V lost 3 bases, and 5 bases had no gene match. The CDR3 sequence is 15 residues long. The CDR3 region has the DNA TGTGCCAGTAGTATGCCTGGGACAGGGAAAGAGACCCAGTACTTC. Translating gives CASSMPGTGKETQYF.

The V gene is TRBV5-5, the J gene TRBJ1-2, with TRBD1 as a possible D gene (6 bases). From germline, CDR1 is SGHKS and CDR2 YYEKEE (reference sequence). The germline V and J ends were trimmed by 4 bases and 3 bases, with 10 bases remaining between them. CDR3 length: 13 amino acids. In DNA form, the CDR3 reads TGTGCCAGCAGCGGTAGGGGGTACTATGGCTACACCTTC. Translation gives CASSGRGYYGYTF. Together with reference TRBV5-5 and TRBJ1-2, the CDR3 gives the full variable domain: DAGVTQSPTHLIKTRGQQVTLRCSPISGHKSVSWYQQVLGQGPQFIFQYYEKEERGRGNFPDRFSARQFPNYSSELNVNALLLGDSALYLCASSGRGYYGYTFGSGTRLTVV.

The CDR3 region is CASSEWTGTMSSPLHF. The CDR3, as DNA: TGTGCCAGCAGCGAATGGACAGGGACTATGTCTTCACCCCTCCACTTT. The chain is built from TRBV9 and TRBJ1-6; TRBD1 matches 8 bases. Losses at the gene ends were 3 bases for V and 9 bases for J; bases not matched to a gene: 11. Germline V gives CDR1 SGDLS, CDR2 YYNGEE. This CDR3 is built from 16 residues. Full variable domain (missing parts from reference TRBV9 and TRBJ1-6): DSGVTQTPKHLITATGQRVTLRCSPRSGDLSVYWYQQSLDQGLQFLIQYYNGEERAKGNILERFSAQQFPDLHSELNLSSLELGDSALYFCASSEWTGTMSSPLHFGNGTRLTVT.

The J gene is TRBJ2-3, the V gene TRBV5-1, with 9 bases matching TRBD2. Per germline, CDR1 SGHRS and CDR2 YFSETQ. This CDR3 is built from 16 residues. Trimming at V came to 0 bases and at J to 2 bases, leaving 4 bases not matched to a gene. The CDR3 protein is CASSLVAGEITDTQYF. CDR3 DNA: TGCGCCAGCAGCTTGGTAGCGGGAGAGATCACAGATACGCAGTATTTT.

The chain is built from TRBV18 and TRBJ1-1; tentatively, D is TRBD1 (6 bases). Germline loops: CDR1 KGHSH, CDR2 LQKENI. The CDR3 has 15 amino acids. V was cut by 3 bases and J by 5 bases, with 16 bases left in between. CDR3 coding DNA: TGTGCCAGCTCACCTGCCACAGGGTTTCAAACTGAAGCTTTCTTT. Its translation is CASSPATGFQTEAFF.